Following are 20 T cell receptor beta chains from one sample sequenced in a study of cytomegalovirus exposure and HLA in healthy donors. PCR was performed using 60 Vbeta and 13 Jbeta primers. Sequenced by immunoSEQ multiplex PCR; TCRdb stores in-frame clones only, minus some. The sample has some 100,000 clones, approximately 71% seen once. Material for sequencing was PBMCs. The receptors derive from a woman aged 18-29 years in good health and CMV-seropositive.

CDR3 sequence (DNA): TGCGCCAGCAGCTTGGAAGGGCCTGGCAGGGACATTCAGTACTTC. It translates to CASSLEGPGRDIQYF. V and J are TRBV5-1 and TRBJ2-4; tentatively, D is TRBD1 (5 bases). Germline CDR1 and CDR2: SGHRS and YFSETQ. Trimming cost V 0 bases and J 8 bases, with 15 bases left between them. This CDR3 comprises 15 residues.

The chain recombines TRBV6-6 with TRBJ2-7, with 7 bases that match TRBD2. CDR3 size: 14 residues. V lost 2 bases and J lost 5; bases outside the gene matches: 6. Germline CDR1 and CDR2: MNHNY and SVGAGI (reference sequence). DNA for the CDR3: TGTGCCAGCAGTTACGGGATGCTAGCGGACGAGCAGTACTTC. As protein: CASSYGMLADEQYF.

This clone was recorded a few times. The genes are TRBV7-8 and TRBJ2-7, with D perhaps matching TRBD2 (6 bases). Germline V gene sequence: CDR1 SGHVS, CDR2 FQNEAQ. There are 14 residues in the CDR3. With 5 bases removed from V and 7 bases from J, the gap between germline ends came to 18 bases. CDR3 loop: CASSQETPGVEQYF. The DNA of the CDR3 is TGTGCCAGCAGCCAAGAAACCCCGGGGGTGGAGCAGTACTTC.

V gene TRBV6-5 combines with J gene TRBJ2-3, with TRBD1 matching over 8 bases. Per the germline V gene, CDR1 is MNHEY and CDR2 is SVGAGI. The V gene end was trimmed by 6 bases and the J gene end by 8 bases; junction bases not matched to a gene: 7. There are 13 residues in the CDR3. DNA of the CDR3: TGTGCCAGCAGCCCAGGACAGGGAGGTACGCAGTATTTT. Protein product: CASSPGQGGTQYF.

The rearrangement joins TRBV6-1 to TRBJ2-7; D is uncertain. Germline CDR1 reads MNHNS; CDR2 reads SASEGT. V was clipped by 7 bases and J by 2 bases, with 12 bases between them. There are 13 residues in the CDR3. The CDR3 DNA is TGTGCCAGCACCGCCACAGTAGCCTACGAGCAGTACTTC. Translation gives CASTATVAYEQYF.

This clone has only one observation. This chain connects TRBV7-8 to TRBJ1-2, with 9 bases matching TRBD1. Germline V gene data show CDR1 as SGHVS and CDR2 as FQNEAQ. Trimming cost V 0 bases and J 7 bases; bases outside gene matches: 6. The CDR3 sequence is 15 residues long. The CDR3 DNA sequence: TGTGCCAGCAGCTTAGCGCGGGGGACAGGGTTTGGCTACACCTTC. As protein: CASSLARGTGFGYTF.

Only a few counts were recorded for this clone. The rearrangement links TRBV5-8 to TRBJ2-2, with a tentative D call TRBD2 (6 bases). V was clipped by 3 bases and J by 0 bases, with 12 bases between them. Germline V gene sequence: CDR1 SGHTS, CDR2 YDEGEE. The CDR3 loop spans 16 amino acids. The CDR3 protein is CASSSGGGTNTGELFF. The DNA for the CDR3 is TGTGCCAGCAGCTCAGGCGGCGGGACGAACACCGGGGAGCTGTTTTTT.

This sequence joins TRBV27 and TRBJ2-2; perhaps TRBD1 as D (6 bases). The CDR3 sequence is 17 residues long. Trimming removed 0 bases at V and 0 bases at J, with 11 bases between. From germline, CDR1 is MNHEY and CDR2 SMNVEV (reference sequence). CDR3 sequence: CASSLSDRFANTGELFF. CDR3 DNA: TGTGCCAGCAGTTTATCCGACAGGTTCGCGAACACCGGGGAGCTGTTTTTT.

This sequence joins TRBV6-6 and TRBJ2-1; D not certain. Germline lookup yields CDR1 MNHNY and CDR2 SVGAGI (reference sequence). V lost 7 bases and J lost 10, with 14 bases in between. The CDR3 covers 12 residues. The CDR3: CASNTAYGEQFF. CDR3 bases: TGTGCCAGCAATACAGCCTACGGAGAGCAGTTCTTC.

The chain employs TRBV28 and TRBJ1-2; 8 bases match TRBD1. This CDR3 is built from 13 residues. The V segment lost 6 bases and the J segment 7 bases; nucleotides outside the gene matches: 7. Germline assignment: CDR1 MDHEN and CDR2 SYDVKM. The CDR3 DNA reads as TGTGCCAGCAGGTCTACAGGGGGTGGTGGCTACACCTTC. Its protein product is CASRSTGGGGYTF.

Concerning this clone itself: One end of the junction fails to match germline, which may point to a read error. This chain links TRBV27 with TRBJ2-7; no definite D call. In germline, CDR1 is MNHEY, CDR2 SMNVEV (reference sequence). This CDR3 region has 14 residues. The CDR3 loop is CASSLSRHPYEQCF. DNA of the CDR3: TGTGCCAGCAGTTTATCCCGACACCCCTACGAGCAGTGCTTC.

This chain connects TRBV6-1 to TRBJ2-7, with 8 bases lining up with TRBD1. The CDR3 spans 13 residues. Germline CDR1 reads MNHNS; CDR2 reads SASEGT. Trimming took 7 bases from V and 0 from J; bases not matched to a gene: 2. This CDR3 is CASTTGDSYEQYF. Here the CDR3 DNA reads TGTGCCAGCACGACAGGGGACTCCTACGAGCAGTACTTC.

This clone was counted between two and nine times. V usage is TRBV5-1 and J usage is TRBJ1-2; TRBD1 agrees at 7 bases. Trimming at V came to 4 bases and at J to 4 bases, leaving 25 bases not matched to a gene. Germline V gives CDR1 SGHRS, CDR2 YFSETQ. The CDR3 length is 20 residues. The CDR3 DNA reads as TGCGCCAGCAGCCAAGATCACGGCCGGGACAGCCTTTTCCGAGGCTATGGCTACACCTTC. Translation: CASSQDHGRDSLFRGYGYTF.

The V gene is TRBV4-2, the J gene TRBJ2-7; tentatively, D is TRBD1 (6 bases). V lost 3 bases to trimming and J lost 5 bases, with 11 bases between them. Germline V gene sequence: CDR1 LGHNA, CDR2 YNFKEQ. CDR3 length equals 13 residues. Here the CDR3 DNA reads TGTGCCAGCAGCCAGCGGGCAGGGGACGAGCAGTACTTC. It is translated as CASSQRAGDEQYF.

This clone was seen at least ten times. The gene calls are TRBV7-2 and TRBJ2-1; TRBD1 matches at 9 bases. CDR3 length equals 15 residues. With V trimmed by 5 bases and J by 2 bases, 4 bases remained unmatched. Per germline, CDR1 SGHTA and CDR2 FQGNSA. The CDR3 protein is CASSIGTGPYNEQFF. CDR3 DNA: TGTGCCAGCAGCATCGGGACAGGGCCCTACAATGAGCAGTTCTTC.

This chain connects TRBV27 to TRBJ2-7; D ambiguous. Per the germline V gene, CDR1 is MNHEY and CDR2 is SMNVEV (reference sequence). The CDR3 is 15 amino acids. V was pared by 2 bases and J by 5 bases, with 16 bases between. The CDR3 region has the DNA TGTGCCAGCAGTTTAGGGCAGGTGACCTTCCACGAGCAGTACTTC. The encoded protein is CASSLGQVTFHEQYF.

This chain joins TRBV5-7 and TRBJ2-7, with 8 positions matching TRBD2. TRBV5-7 carries the ORF label, with uncertain function. V shed 3 bases and J 4 bases; nucleotides not matched to a gene: 6. CDR3 length equals 14 residues. This CDR3 is CASSCSGAGYEQYF. DNA for the CDR3: TGTGCCAGCAGCTGTAGCGGGGCTGGGTACGAGCAGTACTTC.

This sequence joins TRBV7-6 and TRBJ1-4; tentatively, D is TRBD1 (5 bases). Germline-derived CDR1 and CDR2 are SGHVS and FNYEAQ. V was cut by 0 bases and J by 7 bases, with 12 bases left in between. There are 15 residues in the CDR3. CDR3 in DNA: TGTGCCAGCAGCTTAGCCCTCGGGGGGGGTGAAAAACTGTTTTTT. It is translated as CASSLALGGGEKLFF.

This clone showed up just a few times. The chain carries TRBV6-5 and TRBJ1-5; D perhaps matches TRBD1 (5 bases). The CDR3 is 14 residues long. The V end was cut by 7 bases, the J end by 0 bases, with 10 bases between. Germline CDR1 MNHEY, CDR2 SVGAGI. CDR3 amino acids: CASKRGSSNQPQHF. CDR3 bases: TGTGCCAGCAAACGGGGGTCTAGCAATCAGCCCCAGCATTTT.

The chain has TRBV15 and TRBJ1-2; D is uncertain. The CDR3 covers 18 residues. Trimming took off 0 bases at V and 2 bases at J, with 19 bases between the two ends. Germline V lookup: CDR1 LNHNV, CDR2 YYDKDF (reference sequence). The CDR3 sequence: CATSRDGGKQALNYGYTF. For the CDR3, the DNA is TGTGCCACCAGCAGAGATGGAGGAAAACAAGCCCTCAACTATGGCTACACCTTC.